A single TCR beta chain is shown here with its context. In the authors' workflow: Cell counts per sample came from amplifying reference gene primers. Sequencing used immunoSEQ multiplex PCR; TCRdb keeps in-frame clones, though not all of them. Clonal size and the V and J genes are those of that table, whereas D and trimming came from the DNA. The sample includes 150,000 to 200,000 clones, roughly nine tenths seen only once; the top ten take roughly 19%. This sample was included in a study of blood T cell repertoires in COVID-19. Germline V gene sequence: CDR1 MNHNS, CDR2 SASEGT. The CDR3 consists of 19 residues. V lost 4 bases to trimming and J lost 7 bases; unmatched junction nucleotides: 15.

The receptor was isolated from a man aged 55-75 years with active or convalescent COVID-19. The V call is TRBV6-1, the J call TRBJ2-1; 14 nucleotides match TRBD2. The sequencing input was peripheral blood. The CDR3 spells CASSATSGGAFGIGNEQFF. The CDR3 DNA follows: TGTGCCAGCAGTGCGACTAGCGGGGGGGCTTTCGGTATTGGAAATGAGCAGTTCTTC.